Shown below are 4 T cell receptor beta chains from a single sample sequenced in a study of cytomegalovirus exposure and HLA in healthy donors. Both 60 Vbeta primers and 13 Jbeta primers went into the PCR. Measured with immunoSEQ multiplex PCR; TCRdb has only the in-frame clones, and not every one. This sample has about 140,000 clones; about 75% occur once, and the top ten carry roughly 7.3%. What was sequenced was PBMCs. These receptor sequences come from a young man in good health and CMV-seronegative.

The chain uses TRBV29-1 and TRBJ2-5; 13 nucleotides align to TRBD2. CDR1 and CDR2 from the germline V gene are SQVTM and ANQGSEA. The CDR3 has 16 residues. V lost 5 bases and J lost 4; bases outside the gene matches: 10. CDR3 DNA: TGCAGCGTTATCAGGACTAGCGGGAGCCCCGGAGAGACCCAGTACTTC. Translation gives CSVIRTSGSPGETQYF.

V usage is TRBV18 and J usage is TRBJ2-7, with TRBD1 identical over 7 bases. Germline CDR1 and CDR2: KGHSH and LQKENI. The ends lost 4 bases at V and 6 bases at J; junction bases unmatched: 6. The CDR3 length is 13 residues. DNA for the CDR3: TGTGCCAGCTCACTTACCGACAGGGCCGAGCAGTACTTC. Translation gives CASSLTDRAEQYF.

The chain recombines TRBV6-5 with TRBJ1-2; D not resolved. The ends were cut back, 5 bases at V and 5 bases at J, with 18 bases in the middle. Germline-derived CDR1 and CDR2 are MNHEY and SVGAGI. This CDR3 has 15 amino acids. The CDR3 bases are TGTGCCAGCAGTATAGACGGAGACTCGGATTATGGCTACACCTTC. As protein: CASSIDGDSDYGYTF.

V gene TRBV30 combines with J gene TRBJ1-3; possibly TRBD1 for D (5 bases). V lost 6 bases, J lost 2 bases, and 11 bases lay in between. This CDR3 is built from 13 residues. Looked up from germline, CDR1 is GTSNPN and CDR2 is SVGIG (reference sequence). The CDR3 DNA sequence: TGTGCCTGTAGCAGGGTGGCTGGAAACACCATATATTTT. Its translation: CACSRVAGNTIYF.